Listed below are T cell receptor beta chains from one sample, sequenced in a study of blood T cells in healthy people across ages. TCRdb called the 5' RACE reads again in MiXCR, with one record for every CDR3 protein. The sample includes about a million distinct CDR3 sequences, roughly 48% of them seen just once. Sample: blood. These receptors were taken from a man aged 30 to 45 in good health. CDR3s leave out the opening cysteine and the closing phenylalanine or tryptophan. Each record gives: V gene, J gene, CDR3 protein.

TRBV5-1,TRBJ2-1,ASSLEQGGSYNEQF
TRBV18,TRBJ2-4,ASSPRTGGLNIQY
TRBV28,.,ATTGAGRIKNIQY
TRBV7-2,TRBJ2-1,ASSRQKGEQF
TRBV5-1,TRBJ2-7,ASSWTDRTEQY
TRBV5-8,TRBJ2-5,ASSSGLSLGQETQY
TRBV7-9,TRBJ2-6,ASSLVPGAGANVLT
TRBV13,.,ACSMGYEQY
TRBV4-1,TRBJ1-6,ASSQAGGGGSYNSPLH
TRBV10-3,TRBJ2-7,AIRSGVAGDSSYEQY
TRBV4-3,TRBJ2-4,ASSQDPRGVAKNIQY
TRBV12-3/TRBV12-4,TRBJ2-7,ASSFGAGSYEQY
TRBV30,TRBJ2-3,AWSVGAGGHTDTQY
TRBV20-1,TRBJ1-5,SARDTLGGNQPQH
TRBV2,TRBJ1-5,ASSDPGTYSNQPQH
TRBV7-9,TRBJ1-2,ASSPIMTSGFYGYT
TRBV7-9,TRBJ2-5,ASSGGVAETQY
TRBV10-3,TRBJ1-2,AISDGTGQWLSSGYT
TRBV6-5,.,ASSQVVLSYNEQY
TRBV10-3,TRBJ1-1,AIAQPRRAGNTEAF
TRBV29-1,TRBJ2-1,SVDFGVDEQF
TRBV28,TRBJ1-1,ASGPGQGRWTEAF
TRBV28,TRBJ1-5,ASRWGGADNQPQH
TRBV20-1,TRBJ2-7,SARWGTYEQY
TRBV28,TRBJ2-3,ASSVVQGAFSADTQY
TRBV15,TRBJ1-1,ATSRDGQGPLNTEAF
TRBV4-1,TRBJ2-1,ASSQIETVQF
TRBV6-6,TRBJ1-6,ASSYSLSEGAGSPLH